The 32 T cell receptor beta chains listed next were all sequenced from one sample in a study of spatial heterogeneity in lung cancer (dated 2019 in TCRdb). Receptor amplification or capture employed 5' RACE. The instrument was a NextSeq 500. Clones were called with MiXCR by TCRdb after fastp trimmed the public reads at Q25, and only in-frame beta chains were retained. Records with the same CDR3 protein are collapsed into one entry carrying the most frequent genes and DNA. A total of tens of thousands of distinct CDR3 sequences appear in this sample, around 3.1% of them only once. The top ten clones comprise roughly 34% of the sample. The meaning of the sample's time point label: sample taken at primary tumor resection. Here the sequenced sample was normal lung tissue next to the tumor, taken at surgery. Receptors were obtained from a male donor with early-stage non-small cell lung cancer.

There are many counts of this clonotype. V gene TRBV4-1 combines with J gene TRBJ2-1; the match to TRBD2 covers 7 bases. Germline trimming cut 0 bases from V and 0 bases from J; bases unmatched to any gene: 2. Germline values: CDR1 MGHRA, CDR2 YSYEKL. The CDR3 length is 16 residues. The DNA of the CDR3 is TGCGCCAGCAGCCAAGAACTAGCGAGCTCCTACAATGAGCAGTTCTTC. Its translation: CASSQELASSYNEQFF.

This clonotype was counted at least ten times. The gene calls are TRBV6-1 and TRBJ1-6, with 9 bases fitting TRBD1. This CDR3 is built from 15 residues. The germline gives CDR1 MNHNS, CDR2 SASEGT. The V gene end was trimmed by 6 bases and the J gene end by 9 bases; junction bases not matched to a gene: 9. The CDR3 DNA follows: TGTGCCAGCAGCGCGGGACAGGGTGACTTTTCACCCCTCCACTTT. As protein: CASSAGQGDFSPLHF.

This clonotype was seen repeatedly, ten times or more. The rearrangement uses TRBV7-6 and TRBJ1-5, with 7 nucleotides matching TRBD1. The length of the CDR3 is 12 residues. Germline trimming cut 4 bases from V and 14 bases from J; bases unmatched to any gene: 8. Germline values: CDR1 SGHVS, CDR2 FNYEAQ. The CDR3 is CASSSEQGIEHF. DNA of the CDR3: TGTGCCAGCAGCTCTGAACAGGGGATAGAGCATTTT.

This chain connects TRBV7-2 to TRBJ1-6; D unclear. Trimming took 1 base from V and 6 from J, leaving 7 bases between them. The CDR3 has 14 amino acids. Germline lookup yields CDR1 SGHTA and CDR2 FQGNSA. This CDR3 reads CASSLDVLNSPLHF. CDR3 in DNA: TGTGCCAGCAGCTTAGACGTCCTTAATTCACCCCTCCACTTT.

This clonotype was recorded at least ten times. V is TRBV5-1 and J is TRBJ2-5; 7 bases fit TRBD1. The V segment lost 4 bases and the J segment 5 bases; nucleotides outside the gene matches: 11. CDR1 is SGHRS and CDR2 is YFSETQ in the germline V gene. CDR3 length: 15 amino acids. The CDR3 loop is CASSRSGQAAETQYF. The CDR3 DNA reads TGCGCCAGCAGCCGATCCGGACAGGCGGCTGAGACCCAGTACTTC. Filled out from reference TRBV5-1 and TRBJ2-5, the complete variable domain reads KAGVTQTPRYLIKTRGQQVTLSCSPISGHRSVSWYQQTPGQGLQFLFEYFSETQRNKGNFPGRFSGRQFSNSRSEMNVSTLELGDSALYLCASSRSGQAAETQYFGPGTRLLVL.

In its sample, this clonotype was seen a few times. This chain connects TRBV7-3 to TRBJ1-1, with a tentative D call TRBD1 (5 bases). The CDR3 consists of 15 residues. Germline V gene sequence: CDR1 SGHTA, CDR2 FQGTGA. Trimming pared 6 bases from V and 8 bases from J, leaving 22 bases between. The DNA for the CDR3 is TGTGCCAGCAGTTGGGGTAGGGGCGCAAGGGAGGAAGCTTTCTTT. Translated: CASSWGRGAREEAFF.

V is TRBV24-1 and J is TRBJ1-2; the D is unclear. The CDR3 is made up of 12 amino acids. Trimming shortened V by 4 bases and J by 5 bases, and 7 bases separated the two germline ends. Germline CDR1 and CDR2: KGHDR and SFDVKD. This CDR3 reads CATSDHSYGYTF. DNA for the CDR3: TGTGCCACCAGTGACCACAGTTATGGCTACACCTTC.

This clonotype was counted ten times or more. The rearrangement uses TRBV19 and TRBJ2-1; 7 positions agree with TRBD2. CDR1 is LNHDA and CDR2 is SQIVND in the germline V gene (reference sequence). The CDR3 contains 14 residues. V lost 4 bases and J lost 9; bases outside the gene matches: 9. CDR3 DNA: TGTGCCAGTAGTAGAGGACTAGACGGAGGTGAGCAGTTCTTC. Translating gives CASSRGLDGGEQFF.

There are many counts of this clonotype. The chain has TRBV18 and TRBJ2-7, with 9 bases that match TRBD1. The junction had 6 bases not matched to a gene; V was cut back by 3 bases and J by 3 bases. The CDR3 covers 15 residues. Per the germline V gene, CDR1 is KGHSH and CDR2 is LQKENI. The CDR3 nucleotides are TGTGCCAGCTCACCGGGACAGGGCCTGATCTACGAGCAGTACTTC. Translating gives CASSPGQGLIYEQYF.

Many counts were recorded for this clonotype. The chain recombines TRBV5-1 with TRBJ2-5; 9 bases map to TRBD2. This CDR3 comprises 16 residues. Germline V gene sequence: CDR1 SGHRS, CDR2 YFSETQ. V was pared by 1 base and J by 2 bases, with 6 bases of the junction left unmatched. The CDR3 loop is CASSLLPAGGQETQYF. The CDR3 bases are TGCGCCAGCAGCTTGCTTCCAGCGGGGGGACAAGAGACCCAGTACTTC. The full variable domain, with the rest looked up from reference TRBV5-1 and TRBJ2-5, is KAGVTQTPRYLIKTRGQQVTLSCSPISGHRSVSWYQQTPGQGLQFLFEYFSETQRNKGNFPGRFSGRQFSNSRSEMNVSTLELGDSALYLCASSLLPAGGQETQYFGPGTRLLVL.

The V call is TRBV3-1, the J call TRBJ1-5; D is undetermined. Trimming stripped 3 bases from V and 0 bases from J, with 6 bases between. Germline V gene data show CDR1 as LGHDT and CDR2 as YNNKEL (reference sequence). The CDR3 covers 14 residues. CDR3 bases: TGTGCCAGCAGCCAGGTCTCTAGCAATCAGCCCCAGCATTTT. Translated, it gives CASSQVSSNQPQHF.

Many counts were recorded for this clonotype. The chain links TRBV12-3 or TRBV12-4 to TRBJ1-5; 7 bases are a match to TRBD1. The CDR3 has 14 residues. Unmatched junction bases numbered 3, after V lost 6 bases and J lost 1 base. DNA for the CDR3: TGTGCCAGCAGCTGGGACAGCAGCAATCAGCCCCAGCATTTT. Translating it yields CASSWDSSNQPQHF.

The sample holds many counts of this clonotype. The V gene is TRBV2, the J gene TRBJ1-1; 8 positions agree with TRBD1. The junction had 6 bases not matched to a gene; V was cut back by 6 bases and J by 3 bases. Per the germline V gene, CDR1 is SNHLY and CDR2 is FYNNEI. The CDR3 length is 14 residues. The CDR3, as DNA: TGTGCCAGCAGGAAGACAGGGGCGGACACTGAAGCTTTCTTT. Encoded protein: CASRKTGADTEAFF.

This clonotype was recorded at least ten times. V and J are TRBV5-1 and TRBJ2-5; TRBD2 aligns across 13 bases. The CDR3 is made up of 16 amino acids. Germline V gene data show CDR1 as SGHRS and CDR2 as YFSETQ. The V and J ends lost 4 bases and 5 bases, in that order; junction bases with no gene match: 8. The CDR3 DNA is TGCGCCAGCAGCCAGCTGACTAGCGGGAGGTTGGAGACCCAGTACTTC. It specifies CASSQLTSGRLETQYF.

This clonotype was seen ten or more times. J is TRBJ1-2 and V is TRBV18; D uncertain. The CDR3 has 15 residues. Germline V lookup: CDR1 KGHSH, CDR2 LQKENI. The V end lost 5 bases, the J end lost 3 bases, and 16 bases lay between the germline ends. In DNA form, the CDR3 reads TGTGCCAGCTCAGCCGGCCCCACGGCCGACTATGGCTACACCTTC. Translating gives CASSAGPTADYGYTF.

This clonotype was detected ten times or more. The chain combines TRBV28 with TRBJ2-7, with D perhaps TRBD1 or TRBD2 (5 bases each). Germline CDR1 reads MDHEN; CDR2 reads SYDVKM. CDR3 length: 14 amino acids. V was cut by 5 bases and J by 1 base, with 12 bases left in between. The CDR3 loop reads CASSTGDGSYEQYF. In DNA, the CDR3 is TGTGCCAGCAGTACCGGGGACGGATCCTACGAGCAGTACTTC.

The V call is TRBV30, the J call TRBJ1-5; D not resolved. This CDR3 is 13 amino acids long. V dropped 0 bases and J dropped 9 bases, with 12 bases sitting between them. The germline gives CDR1 GTSNPN, CDR2 SVGIG (reference sequence). CDR3 sequence: CAWSVAGYRPQHF. CDR3 DNA sequence: TGTGCCTGGAGTGTGGCGGGGTATCGGCCCCAGCATTTT. The variable domain in full, completed from reference TRBV30 and TRBJ1-5, reads SQTIHQWPATLVQPVGSPLSLECTVEGTSNPNLYWYRQAAGRGLQLLFYSVGIGQISSEVPQNLSASRPQDRQFILSSKKLLLSDSGFYLCAWSVAGYRPQHFGDGTRLSIL.

This clonotype has at least ten counts. The genes are TRBV20-1 and TRBJ1-4; no reliable D call. Trimming left V 3 bases short and J 3 bases short, with 8 bases between. Germline lookup yields CDR1 DFQATT and CDR2 SNEGSKA (reference sequence). This CDR3 spans 13 amino acids. The CDR3 bases are TGCAGTGCTAGTTGGGTGTCTAATGAAAAACTGTTTTTT. This sequence encodes CSASWVSNEKLFF.

This clonotype was counted ten times or more. V gene TRBV4-1 combines with J gene TRBJ2-7; D is perhaps TRBD2 (6 bases). The germline CDR1 and CDR2 sequences are MGHRA and YSYEKL. V lost 0 bases and J lost 3, with 15 bases in between. This CDR3 comprises 16 residues. The CDR3 DNA reads TGCGCCAGCAGCCAAGATATGAGGGACTCACGCTACGAGCAGTACTTC. Amino acid sequence: CASSQDMRDSRYEQYF.

This clonotype was seen more than once but under ten times. This chain uses TRBV11-3 with TRBJ2-1; weak D call: TRBD2 (5 bases). V was pared by 1 base and J by 7 bases, with 8 bases between. This CDR3 has 13 amino acids. Germline V CDR1 and CDR2: SGHNT, YENEEA. The CDR3 spells CASSLVPGNEQFF. CDR3 coding DNA: TGTGCCAGCAGCTTAGTTCCGGGGAATGAGCAGTTCTTC.

This clonotype was seen more than once but under ten times. The CDR3 DNA follows: TGCAGTGCCACACCCCCCGCGAGGGGGGGGAACACTGAAGCTTTCTTT. Translated, it gives CSATPPARGGNTEAFF. This chain connects TRBV20-1 to TRBJ1-1, with a possible D match to TRBD1 (6 bases). Trimming left V 6 bases short and J 1 base short, with 21 bases between. Looked up from germline, CDR1 is DFQATT and CDR2 is SNEGSKA (reference sequence). The CDR3 sequence is 16 residues long.

This clonotype was seen at least ten times. This chain connects TRBV29-1 to TRBJ2-3; 10 bases fit TRBD2. This CDR3 is built from 13 residues. J gave up 5 bases and V 2 bases, and 1 base lay outside the gene matches. Germline V gives CDR1 SQVTM, CDR2 ANQGSEA. CDR3: CSVESGRGDTQYF. The CDR3 DNA reads as TGCAGCGTTGAAAGCGGGAGGGGAGATACGCAGTATTTT.

This clonotype has a count of ten or more. J is TRBJ2-6 and V is TRBV3-1, with D possibly matching TRBD1 (5 bases). V shed 4 bases and J shed 0 bases, with 16 bases lying between them. CDR1 is LGHDT and CDR2 is YNNKEL in the germline V gene (reference sequence). The CDR3 runs 18 residues. The CDR3 DNA sequence: TGTGCCAGCAGCCCAACAGGCATGCTTCCCTCTGGGGCCAACGTCCTGACTTTC. Translating it yields CASSPTGMLPSGANVLTF.

This clonotype was observed many times. The chain has TRBV7-8 and TRBJ2-2, with D unresolved. Trimming shortened V by 2 bases and J by 1 base, and 5 bases separated the two germline ends. The CDR3 spans 14 residues. The germline V gene encodes CDR1 SGHVS and CDR2 FQNEAQ. The CDR3 is CASSLNGNTGELFF. The CDR3 DNA is TGTGCCAGCAGCTTAAATGGGAACACCGGGGAGCTGTTTTTT.

This clonotype was found many times. The V call is TRBV4-3, the J call TRBJ2-4; D perhaps matches TRBD2 (5 bases). The germline V and J ends were trimmed by 1 base and 6 bases, with 13 bases remaining between them. The CDR3 has 15 amino acids. The germline CDR1 and CDR2 sequences are LGHNA and YSLEER. This CDR3 reads CASSQVRERGNIQYF. The CDR3 DNA follows: TGCGCCAGCAGCCAAGTCCGGGAAAGAGGAAACATTCAGTACTTC.

This clonotype was counted many times. The gene calls are TRBV29-1 and TRBJ2-3; tentatively, D is TRBD2 (7 bases). Looked up from germline, CDR1 is SQVTM and CDR2 is ANQGSEA. V was trimmed by 2 bases and J by 5 bases, leaving 11 bases between them. This CDR3 spans 13 amino acids. The DNA for the CDR3 is TGCAGCGTTGAACGGGGGGCTGGAGATACGCAGTATTTT. Translating gives CSVERGAGDTQYF.

This clonotype was seen repeatedly, ten times or more. This rearrangement joins TRBV10-3 to TRBJ1-1; tentatively, D is TRBD1 (5 bases). The CDR3 has 15 amino acids. In germline, CDR1 is ENHRY, CDR2 SYGVKD. V was clipped by 5 bases and J by 0 bases, with 13 bases between them. The chain's CDR3 is CAISNLGQLNTEAFF. DNA of the CDR3: TGTGCCATCAGTAACCTGGGGCAGCTGAACACTGAAGCTTTCTTT.

Ten or more counts support this clonotype. This chain connects TRBV19 to TRBJ1-2; unclear D gene. V was cut by 5 bases and J by 7 bases, with 11 bases left in between. Germline V gene lookup returns CDR1 LNHDA and CDR2 SQIVND (reference sequence). The length of the CDR3 is 12 residues. The CDR3 is CASSPGRFGYTF. CDR3 nucleotides: TGTGCCAGTAGTCCCGGGCGATTTGGCTACACCTTC.

In its sample, this clonotype was seen many times. The rearrangement uses TRBV12-3 or TRBV12-4 and TRBJ1-4; no clear D gene. Trimming pared 6 bases from V and 4 bases from J, leaving 18 bases between. The CDR3 length is 16 residues. The CDR3 here is CASSPKDAVLNEKLFF. CDR3 nucleotides: TGTGCCAGCAGCCCCAAGGATGCAGTCCTTAATGAAAAACTGTTTTTT.

This clonotype was counted ten times or more. The chain combines TRBV28 with TRBJ1-1; D call uncertain. CDR1 is MDHEN, CDR2 SYDVKM, per germline. The CDR3 length is 11 residues. Trimming removed 7 bases from V and 3 bases from J, with 6 bases in between. CDR3 nucleotides: TGTGCCAGCACAGTATACACTGAAGCTTTCTTT. Amino acid sequence: CASTVYTEAFF.

This clonotype was detected ten times or more. The chain carries TRBV12-3 or TRBV12-4 and TRBJ1-2; tentative D call: TRBD1 (6 bases). This CDR3 region has 12 residues. The germline V and J ends were trimmed by 7 bases and 0 bases, with 6 bases remaining between them. This CDR3 is CASNRANYGYTF. The CDR3 bases are TGTGCCAGCAACAGGGCTAACTATGGCTACACCTTC.

This clonotype came up many times. This chain links TRBV2 with TRBJ2-3; D remains ambiguous. CDR3 length equals 13 residues. V shed 6 bases and J shed 2 bases, with 9 bases lying between them. The V gene's germline CDR1 is SNHLY and CDR2 FYNNEI. CDR3 loop: CASSATPTDTQYF. The CDR3 region has the DNA TGTGCCAGCAGCGCAACTCCCACAGATACGCAGTATTTT.